This T cell receptor beta chain was sequenced during a study of cytomegalovirus exposure and HLA in healthy donors. CDR3 size: 15 residues. Deletions cut 7 bases from V and 0 bases from J, with 13 bases between. Germline loops: CDR1 LNHDA, CDR2 SQIVND (reference sequence). PCR primers comprised 60 Vbeta and 13 Jbeta primers. TCRdb's table, derived via immunoSEQ multiplex PCR, lists solely in-frame clones and lacks some. Of about 150,000 clones in the sample, around 77% were seen once. V gene TRBV19 combines with J gene TRBJ1-3; D is possibly TRBD1 (5 bases). Specimen: PBMCs. The sequence derives from a woman in her thirties or forties in good health and CMV-seropositive. The CDR3 here is CASIRDFRSGNTIYF. CDR3 nucleotides: TGTGCCAGTATCCGGGACTTTCGCTCTGGAAACACCATATATTTT.